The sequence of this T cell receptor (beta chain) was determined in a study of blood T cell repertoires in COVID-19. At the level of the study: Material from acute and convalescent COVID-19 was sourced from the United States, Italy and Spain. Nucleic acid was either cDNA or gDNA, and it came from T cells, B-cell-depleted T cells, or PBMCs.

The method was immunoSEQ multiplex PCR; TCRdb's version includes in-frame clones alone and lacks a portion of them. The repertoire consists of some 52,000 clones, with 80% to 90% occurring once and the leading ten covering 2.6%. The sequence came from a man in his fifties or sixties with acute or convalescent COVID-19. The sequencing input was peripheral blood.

The chain's CDR3 is CASSQDRRAEQFF. The CDR3 DNA reads TGCGCCAGCAGCCAAGATAGGCGGGCCGAGCAGTTCTTC. The V gene is TRBV4-1, the J gene TRBJ2-1; a possible D gene is TRBD2 (5 bases). The CDR3 has 13 amino acids. The V end was cut by 0 bases, the J end by 10 bases, with 10 bases between. Germline loops: CDR1 MGHRA, CDR2 YSYEKL.